A selection of T cell receptor beta chains follows, all from one sample in a study of response to subunit inactivated influenza vaccine. TCRdb used MiXCR to reprocess the RT-PCR reads, holding one entry per CDR3 protein. The sample includes around 500,000 distinct CDR3 sequences, 9.5% to 12% of them seen just once. This specimen consisted of PBMCs from blood, obtained 40 to 50 days after vaccination. The receptors come from a man aged 45-65 years who received an inactivated influenza vaccine. Both conserved end residues are part of each CDR3. The D gene is left open where the match is weak. Size is omitted from some rows. Given values are once, few, many or a class for expanded clones.

abundance | j_gene | v_gene | d_gene | CDR3aa | CDR3nt
few | TRBJ2-1 | TRBV7-3 | . | CASSLRGNDNEQFF | TGTGCCAGCAGCTTAAGAGGGAATGACAATGAGCAGTTCTTC
few | TRBJ2-1 | TRBV12-3/TRBV12-4 | TRBD1 | CASSPGTANNEQFF | TGTGCCAGCAGCCCCGGGACAGCTAACAATGAGCAGTTCTTC
. | TRBJ1-6 | TRBV6-1 | . | CASSPPGQFNSPLHF | TGTGCCAGCAGCCCTCCGGGACAATTTAATTCACCCCTCCACTTT
. | TRBJ2-7 | TRBV29-1 | . | CSARTASYEQYF | TGCAGCGCTAGGACTGCATCCTACGAGCAGTACTTC
few | TRBJ1-5 | TRBV28 | TRBD1 | CASRQQGGQPQHF | TGTGCCAGCAGACAACAGGGGGGCCAGCCCCAGCATTTT
few | TRBJ1-1 | TRBV20-1 | . | CSAREWDEAGAFF | TGCAGTGCTAGAGAGTGGGATGAGGCTGGAGCTTTCTTT
. | TRBJ2-7 | TRBV28 | TRBD2 | CASSGGRAYEQYF | TGTGCCAGCTCCGGTGGGAGGGCCTACGAGCAGTACTTC
few | TRBJ2-2 | TRBV12-3/TRBV12-4 | TRBD2 | CASSWAGVDTGELFF | TGTGCCAGCAGTTGGGCGGGAGTGGACACCGGGGAGCTGTTTTTT
few | TRBJ2-5 | TRBV5-5 | . | CASSLIYEETQYF | TGTGCCAGCAGCCTCATATATGAAGAGACCCAGTACTTC
. | TRBJ2-5 | TRBV11-2 | TRBD2 | CASSIAPPGLAGNQETQYF | TGTGCCAGCAGCATCGCCCCACCGGGACTAGCGGGGAACCAAGAGACCCAGTACTTC
few | TRBJ1-1 | TRBV5-1 | TRBD1 | CASSPNRGAMNTEAFF | TGCGCCAGCAGCCCTAACAGGGGCGCTATGAACACTGAAGCTTTCTTT
many | TRBJ2-2 | TRBV4-3 | . | CASSQTVFTGELFF | TGCGCCAGCAGCCAAACAGTTTTCACCGGGGAGCTGTTTTTT
once | TRBJ2-7 | TRBV11-2 | TRBD2 | CASSSRTSGEQYF | TGTGCCAGCAGCTCCCGGACTAGCGGGGAGCAGTACTTC
many | TRBJ2-3 | TRBV7-2 | . | CASSKTDTQYF | TGTGCCAGCAGCAAGACAGATACGCAGTATTTT
many | TRBJ2-3 | TRBV9 | TRBD2 | CASSISGSTQYF | TGTGCCAGCAGCATAAGCGGGAGTACGCAGTATTTT
few | TRBJ1-1 | TRBV25-1 | . | CASMGMGNTEAFF | TGTGCCAGCATGGGGATGGGGAACACTGAAGCTTTCTTT
many | TRBJ2-2 | TRBV9 | TRBD1 | CASSQGETGELFF | TGTGCCAGCAGCCAGGGGGAAACCGGGGAGCTGTTTTTT
many | TRBJ2-1 | TRBV5-5 | . | CASSVGPGNEQFF | TGTGCCAGCAGCGTAGGCCCGGGGAATGAGCAGTTCTTC
few | TRBJ2-3 | TRBV12-3/TRBV12-4 | . | CASTLGPGRTDTQYF | TGTGCCAGCACCCTAGGCCCAGGGAGAACAGATACGCAGTATTTT
few | TRBJ1-5 | TRBV5-1 | TRBD1 | CASSLEGQPDQPQHF | TGCGCCAGCAGCTTGGAGGGACAGCCCGATCAGCCCCAGCATTTT
few | TRBJ1-2 | TRBV4-2 | . | CASSQDGPYGYTF | TGTGCCAGCAGCCAAGATGGGCCCTATGGCTACACCTTC
few | TRBJ2-2 | TRBV4-3 | . | CASSQKSGPGGELFF | TGCGCCAGCAGCCAAAAGTCGGGGCCGGGCGGGGAGCTGTTTTTT
. | TRBJ2-7 | TRBV27 | TRBD1 | CASGTVGEQYF | TGTGCCAGTGGGACAGTCGGAGAGCAGTACTTC
. | TRBJ2-7 | TRBV12-3/TRBV12-4 | . | CASSIGPPEVYEQYF | TGTGCCAGCAGTATAGGACCTCCGGAGGTCTACGAGCAGTACTTC
. | TRBJ2-2 | TRBV5-1 | . | CASSLLQDAFTGELFF | TGCGCCAGCAGCTTGCTCCAGGACGCATTCACCGGGGAGCTGTTTTTT
many | TRBJ2-7 | TRBV7-2 | TRBD2 | CASSKNGGSAYEQYF | TGTGCCAGCAGCAAAAACGGGGGGAGTGCTTACGAGCAGTACTTC
. | TRBJ1-1 | TRBV10-3 | TRBD1 | CAISTTTGVNTEAFF | TGTGCCATCAGTACGACTACAGGGGTGAACACTGAAGCTTTCTTT
once | TRBJ1-5 | TRBV7-2 | . | CASSPRTAQEPQHF | TGTGCCAGCAGCCCTCGGACAGCCCAGGAGCCCCAGCATTTT
. | TRBJ1-5 | TRBV12-3/TRBV12-4 | . | CASSFSQNQPQHF | TGTGCCAGCAGTTTTTCCCAAAATCAGCCCCAGCATTTT
few | TRBJ2-5 | TRBV3-1 | . | CASSHYESGVQETQYF | TGTGCCAGCAGCCATTACGAGTCGGGGGTACAAGAGACCCAGTACTTC
few | TRBJ1-5 | TRBV15 | . | CATSRGLDRFSNQPQHF | TGTGCCACCAGCAGAGGGTTGGACAGATTTAGCAATCAGCCCCAGCATTTT
. | TRBJ2-1 | TRBV20-1 | TRBD2 | CSARDPAGGSYNEQFF | TGCAGTGCTAGAGATCCAGCGGGAGGCTCCTACAATGAGCAGTTCTTC
many | TRBJ2-7 | TRBV5-1 | . | CASSLGQGAVSYEQYF | TGCGCCAGCAGCTTGGGGCAGGGCGCCGTCTCCTACGAGCAGTACTTC
. | TRBJ2-7 | TRBV9 | TRBD1 | CASSAGTGGFYEQYF | TGTGCCAGCAGCGCAGGGACAGGGGGTTTCTACGAGCAGTACTTC
few | TRBJ1-1 | TRBV20-1 | . | CSASPRQRNTEAFF | TGCAGTGCAAGCCCCAGGCAGAGAAACACTGAAGCTTTCTTT
. | TRBJ2-1 | TRBV6-1 | TRBD1 | CASSIGTGFHNEQFF | TGTGCCAGCAGTATCGGGACAGGCTTTCACAATGAGCAGTTCTTC
. | TRBJ2-1 | TRBV5-8 | TRBD1 | CASSPWTGHDPGEQFF | TGTGCCAGCAGCCCGTGGACAGGGCATGACCCCGGTGAGCAGTTCTTC
few | TRBJ2-7 | TRBV4-3 | . | CASSQDRQTSYEQYF | TGCGCCAGCAGCCAAGATCGGCAGACCTCCTACGAGCAGTACTTC
. | TRBJ2-6 | TRBV27 | . | CASSLLGANVLTF | TGTGCCAGCAGTTTGCTTGGGGCCAACGTCCTGACTTTC
few | TRBJ2-7 | TRBV21-1 | . | CASSDELAIRQYF | TGTGCCAGCAGCGACGAGCTAGCTATAAGGCAGTACTTC
. | TRBJ2-2 | TRBV10-3 | . | CAINSGATGELFF | TGTGCCATCAACTCGGGAGCGACCGGGGAGCTGTTTTTT
. | TRBJ2-7 | TRBV29-1 | . | CSVEKADSYEQYF | TGCAGCGTTGAAAAAGCGGACTCCTACGAGCAGTACTTC